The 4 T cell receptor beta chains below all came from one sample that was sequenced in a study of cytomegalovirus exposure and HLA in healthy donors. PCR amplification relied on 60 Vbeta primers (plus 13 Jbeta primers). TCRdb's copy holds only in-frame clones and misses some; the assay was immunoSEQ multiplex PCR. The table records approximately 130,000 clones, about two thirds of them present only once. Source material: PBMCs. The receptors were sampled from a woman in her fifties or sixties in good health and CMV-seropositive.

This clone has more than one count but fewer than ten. CDR3 DNA sequence: TGTGCCAGCAGTCTCCTCAGCGAGCAGTACTTC. Translating gives CASSLLSEQYF. This rearrangement joins TRBV6-5 to TRBJ2-7; the D is unclear. Per germline, CDR1 MNHEY and CDR2 SVGAGI. The V end lost 5 bases, the J end lost 6 bases, and 8 bases lay between the germline ends. This CDR3 has 11 residues.

The CDR3 here is CASSLSSGGGNTIYF. The CDR3 coding sequence is TGTGCCAGCAGTCTTTCCTCAGGGGGCGGAAACACCATATATTTT. The rearrangement uses TRBV27 and TRBJ1-3, with 8 bases identical to TRBD1. V trimming: 5 bases; J trimming: 4 bases; junction bases outside the gene matches: 7. This CDR3 is 15 amino acids long. The germline CDR1 and CDR2 sequences are MNHEY and SMNVEV (reference sequence).

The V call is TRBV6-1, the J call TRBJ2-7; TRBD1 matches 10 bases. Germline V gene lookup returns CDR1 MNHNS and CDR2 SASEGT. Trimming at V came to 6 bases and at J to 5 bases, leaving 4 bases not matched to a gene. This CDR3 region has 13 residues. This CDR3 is CASSGTGADEQYF. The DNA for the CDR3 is TGTGCCAGCAGCGGGACAGGGGCGGACGAGCAGTACTTC.

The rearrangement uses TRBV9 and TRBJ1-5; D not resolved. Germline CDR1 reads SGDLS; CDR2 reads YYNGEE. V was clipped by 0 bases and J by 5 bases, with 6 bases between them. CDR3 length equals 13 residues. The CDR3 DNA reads TGTGCCAGCAGCGTAGGAGGGTATCAGCCCCAGCATTTT. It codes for CASSVGGYQPQHF.